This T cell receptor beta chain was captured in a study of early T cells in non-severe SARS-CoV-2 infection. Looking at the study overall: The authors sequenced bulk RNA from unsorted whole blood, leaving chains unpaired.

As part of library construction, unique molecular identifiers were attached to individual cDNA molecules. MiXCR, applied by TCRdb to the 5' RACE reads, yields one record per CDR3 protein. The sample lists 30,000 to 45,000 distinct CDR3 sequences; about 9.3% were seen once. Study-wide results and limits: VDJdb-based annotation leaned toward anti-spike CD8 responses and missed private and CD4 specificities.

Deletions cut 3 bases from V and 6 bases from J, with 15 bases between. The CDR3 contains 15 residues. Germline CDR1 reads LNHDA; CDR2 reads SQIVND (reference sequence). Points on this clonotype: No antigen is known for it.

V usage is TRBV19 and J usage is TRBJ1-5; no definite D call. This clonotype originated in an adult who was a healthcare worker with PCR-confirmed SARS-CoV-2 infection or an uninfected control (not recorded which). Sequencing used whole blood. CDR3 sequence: CASSISSAWGQPQHF. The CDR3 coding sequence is TGTGCCAGTAGTATCAGCAGCGCATGGGGTCAGCCCCAGCATTTT.